This record concerns one T cell receptor beta chain sequence. The trim removed 5 bases at V and 3 bases at J, leaving 12 bases unmatched. This CDR3 is 16 amino acids long. The germline V gene encodes CDR1 LGHNT and CDR2 FRNRAP. The time point denotes: cycle 4 day 1 (C4D1), after 5 to 7 weeks of nivolumab. Every single patient, without exception, relapsed after autologous stem cell transplantation, and brentuximab vedotin exposure varied. This sample was included in a study of PD-1 blockade in classical Hodgkin lymphoma. Data came from immunoSEQ multiplex PCR; TCRdb stores just in-frame clones and leaves some out. The table lists 27,000 or so clones, about 72% of them singletons.

This specimen was peripheral blood mononuclear cells (PBMCs), taken before the fourth cycle of nivolumab. This clonotype originated in a human donor with classical Hodgkin lymphoma. J is TRBJ2-7 and V is TRBV12-5; 8 positions match TRBD2. This chain's CDR3 is CASGAPVVSGGYEQYF. For the CDR3, the DNA is TGTGCTAGTGGTGCCCCGGTAGTGAGCGGGGGCTACGAGCAGTACTTC.